What follows are 14 T cell receptor beta chains derived from one specimen sequenced in a study of shared clonotypes between healthy human individuals. Some clones are missing from TCRdb's copy, which holds only in-frame ones; the method was immunoSEQ multiplex PCR. The sample yields over a million clones, about 96% seen once. Sequenced: naive CD4+ T cells sorted from blood. Subset specified: CD45RA+ positively selected. The source is a man between 25 and 39 years old in good health.

The chain uses TRBV7-9 and TRBJ2-3; the match to TRBD2 covers 10 bases. CDR3 length: 17 residues. The V and J ends lost 2 bases and 2 bases, in that order; junction bases with no gene match: 7. Germline values: CDR1 SEHNR, CDR2 FQNEAQ (reference sequence). Here the CDR3 DNA reads TGTGCCAGCAGCTTAACCGTCGGGACTAGCGACACAGATACGCAGTATTTT. Residues: CASSLTVGTSDTDTQYF.

The chain couples TRBV5-1 to TRBJ2-2; TRBD2 is a possible D gene (5 bases). The V and J ends lost 4 bases and 5 bases respectively, with 15 bases between them. The CDR3 is 15 residues long. CDR1 and CDR2 from the germline V gene are SGHRS and YFSETQ. CDR3 in DNA: TGCGCCAGCAGCCCGTCGAGCACGGGGACCGGGGAGCTGTTTTTT. Amino acids: CASSPSSTGTGELFF. The full variable domain, rest sourced from reference TRBV5-1 and TRBJ2-2, is KAGVTQTPRYLIKTRGQQVTLSCSPISGHRSVSWYQQTPGQGLQFLFEYFSETQRNKGNFPGRFSGRQFSNSRSEMNVSTLELGDSALYLCASSPSSTGTGELFFGEGSRLTVL.

In the case of this clone: At one end, the junction sequence differs from germline, possibly due to a read error. V and J are TRBV7-7 and TRBJ2-5, with D tentatively TRBD2 (6 bases). The CDR3 runs 16 residues. Germline CDR1 and CDR2: SSHAT and FNYEAQ (reference sequence). CDR3 DNA: TGTGCTAGCAGCTTAGATGGGAGGACTACGGGGGAGACCCAGTACTTC. Translation: CASSLDGRTTGETQYF. Using reference TRBV7-7 and TRBJ2-5 for the parts outside the CDR3, the full variable domain is GAGVSQSPRYKVTKRGQDVTLRCDPISSHATLYWYQQALGQGPEFLTYFNYEAQPDKSGLPSDRFSAERPEGSISTLTIQRTEQRDSAMYRCASSLDGRTTGETQYFGPGTRLLVL.

The chain employs TRBV7-9 and TRBJ2-7; 8 bases map to TRBD2. Germline trimming cut 6 bases from V and 1 base from J; bases unmatched to any gene: 17. Germline CDR1 reads SEHNR; CDR2 reads FQNEAQ (reference sequence). The CDR3 covers 18 residues. The CDR3: CASSTSGPIAGSSYEQYF. The CDR3 bases are TGTGCCAGCAGTACTAGCGGACCTATAGCGGGCTCATCCTACGAGCAGTACTTC. The whole variable domain, filled in from reference TRBV7-9 and TRBJ2-7, reads DTGVSQNPRHKITKRGQNVTFRCDPISEHNRLYWYRQTLGQGPEFLTYFQNEAQLEKSRLLSDRFSAERPKGSFSTLEIQRTEQGDSAMYLCASSTSGPIAGSSYEQYFGPGTRLTVT.

The V gene is TRBV11-2, the J gene TRBJ2-3, with D unclear. Trimming shortened V by 1 base and J by 6 bases, and 5 bases separated the two germline ends. Germline V gives CDR1 SGHAT, CDR2 FQNNGV. This CDR3 is built from 12 residues. CDR3 loop: CASSLGQDTQYF. CDR3 coding DNA: TGTGCCAGCAGCTTAGGTCAGGATACGCAGTATTTT.

The CDR3 DNA is TGCACCAGCAGCCAAGCCCGAACGGAGGGAGTGGGCACAGATACGCAGTATTTT. Translated, it gives CTSSQARTEGVGTDTQYF. The chain couples TRBV1 to TRBJ2-3; the table assigns TRBD2, which was not confirmed against the DNA. TRBV1 is designated a pseudogene. This CDR3 comprises 18 residues.

The chain has TRBV9 and TRBJ2-7, with D unclear. CDR1 and CDR2 (germline): SGDLS, YYNGEE. This CDR3 comprises 14 residues. Trimming cost V 0 bases and J 2 bases, with 9 bases left between them. The CDR3 region has the DNA TGTGCCAGCAGCGTAGGAGGATTAACCTACGAGCAGTACTTC. Protein sequence: CASSVGGLTYEQYF.

The V and J genes are TRBV9 and TRBJ1-4, with D unclear. There are 14 residues in the CDR3. CDR1 and CDR2 from the germline V gene are SGDLS and YYNGEE. Trimming took off 2 bases at V and 11 bases at J, with 16 bases between the two ends. The CDR3 loop reads CASSVDMEFGKLFF. Written as DNA, the CDR3 is TGTGCCAGCAGCGTCGACATGGAGTTTGGTAAACTGTTTTTT.

A word on this clone: Additional DNA sequences in this sample encode the identical CDR3. The gene calls are TRBV20-1 and TRBJ1-5, with D hard to call. V gave up 5 bases and J gave up 2 bases, with 4 bases separating them. CDR1 is DFQATT and CDR2 is SNEGSKA in the germline V gene (reference sequence). The CDR3 sequence is 11 residues long. CDR3 nucleotide sequence: TGCAGTGCTCAGGGCAATCAGCCCCAGCATTTT. Its translation: CSAQGNQPQHF.

V usage is TRBV5-1 and J usage is TRBJ2-2; weak D call: TRBD1 (6 bases). The CDR3 contains 15 residues. The germline gives CDR1 SGHRS, CDR2 YFSETQ. Trimming left V 4 bases short and J 5 bases short, with 15 bases between. The CDR3 here is CASSRPRGDTGELFF. CDR3 DNA: TGCGCCAGCAGCCGCCCCAGGGGTGATACCGGGGAGCTGTTTTTT.

The chain links TRBV6-1 to TRBJ1-1; D remains unclear. Looked up from germline, CDR1 is MNHNS and CDR2 is SASEGT. The CDR3 spans 18 residues. The germline V and J ends were trimmed by 4 bases and 0 bases, with 21 bases remaining between them. The CDR3: CASSAEPLSLPLNTEAFF. CDR3 nucleotide sequence: TGTGCCAGCAGTGCCGAGCCCCTGAGCCTACCGTTGAACACTGAAGCTTTCTTT.

This chain uses TRBV6-1 with TRBJ2-1; D ambiguous. The ends were cut back, 4 bases at V and 4 bases at J, with 11 bases in the middle. CDR1 and CDR2 from the germline V gene are MNHNS and SASEGT. CDR3 length: 14 amino acids. In DNA, the CDR3 is TGTGCCAGCAGTGCGGCGTTTTCATACAATGAGCAGTTCTTC. The encoded protein is CASSAAFSYNEQFF.

This clone was found once. The chain is built from TRBV5-6 and TRBJ2-7, with 9 bases fitting TRBD2. From germline, CDR1 is SGHDT and CDR2 YYEEEE. The ends lost 2 bases at V and 2 bases at J; junction bases unmatched: 14. This CDR3 region has 18 residues. CDR3 region: CASSFIPSGTLNAYEQYF. The DNA for the CDR3 is TGTGCCAGCAGCTTCATTCCTAGCGGGACCCTCAACGCCTACGAGCAGTACTTC.

This chain joins TRBV5-5 and TRBJ2-7; 13 nucleotides line up with TRBD2. Germline CDR1 and CDR2: SGHKS and YYEKEE (reference sequence). With V trimmed by 6 bases and J by 6 bases, 12 bases remained unmatched. CDR3 length: 16 residues. The CDR3 DNA is TGTGCCAGCAAAGATGATCGGACTAGCGGGAGCGGCGAGCAGTACTTC. Translation gives CASKDDRTSGSGEQYF. Full variable domain (outside the CDR3, taken from reference TRBV5-5 and TRBJ2-7): DAGVTQSPTHLIKTRGQQVTLRCSPISGHKSVSWYQQVLGQGPQFIFQYYEKEERGRGNFPDRFSARQFPNYSSELNVNALLLGDSALYLCASKDDRTSGSGEQYFGPGTRLTVT.